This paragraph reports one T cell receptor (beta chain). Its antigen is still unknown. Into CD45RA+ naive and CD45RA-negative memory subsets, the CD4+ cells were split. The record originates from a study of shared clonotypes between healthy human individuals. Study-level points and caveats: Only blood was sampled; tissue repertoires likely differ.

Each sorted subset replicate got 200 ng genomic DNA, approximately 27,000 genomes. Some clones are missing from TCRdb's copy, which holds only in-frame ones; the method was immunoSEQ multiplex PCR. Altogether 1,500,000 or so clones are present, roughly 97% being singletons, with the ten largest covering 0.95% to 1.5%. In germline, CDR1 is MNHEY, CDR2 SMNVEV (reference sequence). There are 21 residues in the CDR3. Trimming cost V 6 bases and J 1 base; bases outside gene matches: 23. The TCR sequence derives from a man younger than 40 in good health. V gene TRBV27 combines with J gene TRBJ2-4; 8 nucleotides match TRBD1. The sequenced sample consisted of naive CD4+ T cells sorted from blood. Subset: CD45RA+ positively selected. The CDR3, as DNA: TGTGCCAGCAGATTTAGGGGCGCGGACAGGGATTTAGGTGGGGCCAAAAACATTCAGTACTTC. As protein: CASRFRGADRDLGGAKNIQYF.